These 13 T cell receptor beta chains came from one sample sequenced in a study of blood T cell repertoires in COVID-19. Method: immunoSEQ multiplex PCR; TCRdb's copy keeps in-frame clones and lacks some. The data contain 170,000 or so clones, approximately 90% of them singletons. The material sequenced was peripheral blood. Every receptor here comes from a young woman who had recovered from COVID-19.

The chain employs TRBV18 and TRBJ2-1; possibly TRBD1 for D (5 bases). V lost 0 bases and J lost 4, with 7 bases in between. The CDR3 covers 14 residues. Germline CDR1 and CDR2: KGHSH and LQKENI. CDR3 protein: CASSPPPGYNEQFF. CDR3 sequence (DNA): TGTGCCAGCTCACCACCTCCAGGGTACAATGAGCAGTTCTTC.

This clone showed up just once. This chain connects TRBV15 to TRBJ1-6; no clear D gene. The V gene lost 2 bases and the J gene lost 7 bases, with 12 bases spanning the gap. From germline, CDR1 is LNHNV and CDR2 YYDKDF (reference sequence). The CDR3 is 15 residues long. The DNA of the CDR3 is TGTGCCACCAGCAGAATGGCGGGGTTGAATTCACCCCTCCACTTT. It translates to CATSRMAGLNSPLHF.

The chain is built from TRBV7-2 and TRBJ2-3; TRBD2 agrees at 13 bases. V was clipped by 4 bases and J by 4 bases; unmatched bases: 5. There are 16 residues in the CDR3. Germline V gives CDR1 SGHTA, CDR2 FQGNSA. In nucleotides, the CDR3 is TGTGCCAGCAGCTCCCGACTAGCGGGGGGCTCAGATACGCAGTATTTT. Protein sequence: CASSSRLAGGSDTQYF.

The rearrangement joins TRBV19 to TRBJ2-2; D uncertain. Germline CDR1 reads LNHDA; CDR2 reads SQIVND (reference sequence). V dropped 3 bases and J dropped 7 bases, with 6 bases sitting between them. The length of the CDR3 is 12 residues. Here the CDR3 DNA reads TGTGCCAGTAGTATTCTCGGCGGGGAGCTGTTTTTT. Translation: CASSILGGELFF.

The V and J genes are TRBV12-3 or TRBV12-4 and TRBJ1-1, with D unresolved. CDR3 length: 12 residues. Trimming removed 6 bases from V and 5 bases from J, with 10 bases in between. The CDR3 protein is CASSRVWTEAFF. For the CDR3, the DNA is TGTGCCAGCAGCCGGGTATGGACTGAAGCTTTCTTT.

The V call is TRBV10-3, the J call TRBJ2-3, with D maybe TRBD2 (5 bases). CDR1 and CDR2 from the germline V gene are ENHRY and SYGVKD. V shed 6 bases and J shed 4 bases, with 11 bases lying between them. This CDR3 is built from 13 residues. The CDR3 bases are TGTGCCATCAGCCCAGTGGAGGCAGATACGCAGTATTTT. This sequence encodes CAISPVEADTQYF.

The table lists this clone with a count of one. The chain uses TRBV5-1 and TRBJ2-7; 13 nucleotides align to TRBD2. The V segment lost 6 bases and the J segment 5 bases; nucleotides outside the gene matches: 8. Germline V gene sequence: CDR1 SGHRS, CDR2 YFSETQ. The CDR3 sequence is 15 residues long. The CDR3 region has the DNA TGCGCCAGCACCCGAGGGACTAGCGGGAACCACGAGCAGTACGTC. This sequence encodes CASTRGTSGNHEQYV.

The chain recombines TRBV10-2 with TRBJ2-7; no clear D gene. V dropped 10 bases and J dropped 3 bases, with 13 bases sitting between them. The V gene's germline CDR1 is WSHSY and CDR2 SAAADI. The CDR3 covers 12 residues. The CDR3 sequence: CATRSRLYEQYF. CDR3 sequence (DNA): TGCGCCACCCGCAGCAGGCTCTACGAGCAGTACTTC.

The CDR3 loop is CASSSYMNEQFF. CDR3 bases: TGTGCCAGCAGCTCTTACATGAATGAGCAGTTCTTC. The chain links TRBV7-2 to TRBJ2-1; D unclear. Germline lookup yields CDR1 SGHTA and CDR2 FQGNSA. V gave up 4 bases and J gave up 7 bases, with 8 bases separating them. The CDR3 is made up of 12 amino acids.

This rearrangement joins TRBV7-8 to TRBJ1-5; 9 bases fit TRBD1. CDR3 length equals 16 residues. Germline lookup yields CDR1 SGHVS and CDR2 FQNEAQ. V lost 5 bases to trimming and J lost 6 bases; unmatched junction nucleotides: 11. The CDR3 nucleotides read TGTGCCAGCAGCCACCACCGGGACAGGGCCTTTCAGCCCCAGCATTTT. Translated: CASSHHRDRAFQPQHF.

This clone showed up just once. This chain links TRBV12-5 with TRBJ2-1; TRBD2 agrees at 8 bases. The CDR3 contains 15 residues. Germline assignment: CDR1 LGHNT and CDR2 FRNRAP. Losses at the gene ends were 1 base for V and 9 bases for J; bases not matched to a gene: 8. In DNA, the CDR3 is TGTGCTAGTGGTTTGGGGACTAGCAGGGTCGGTGAGCAGTTCTTC. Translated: CASGLGTSRVGEQFF.

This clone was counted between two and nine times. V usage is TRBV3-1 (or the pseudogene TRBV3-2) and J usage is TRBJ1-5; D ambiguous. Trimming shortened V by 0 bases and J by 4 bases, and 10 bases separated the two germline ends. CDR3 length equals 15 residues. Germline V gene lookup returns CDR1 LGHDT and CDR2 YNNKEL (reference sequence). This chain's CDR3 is CASSQDLQVNQPQHF. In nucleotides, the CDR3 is TGTGCCAGCAGCCAAGATTTGCAGGTTAATCAGCCCCAGCATTTT.

The CDR3: CASSLEPGQGLTNEKLFF. The CDR3 nucleotides are TGCGCCAGCAGCCTAGAACCGGGACAGGGACTTACTAATGAAAAACTGTTTTTT. This chain links TRBV4-3 with TRBJ1-4, with TRBD1 matching over 9 bases. CDR1 LGHNA and CDR2 YSLEER come from the germline V gene. The ends lost 4 bases at V and 2 bases at J; junction bases unmatched: 11. The CDR3 loop spans 18 amino acids.